The 22 T cell receptor beta chains reported below all come from one sample, sequenced in a study of regulatory T cells in long-lasting Graves disease. Time point indicated: persistent/refractory GD, antithyroid drugs over 5 years with positive TRAb. Isolated PBMC RNA provided the starting material for the TCR library. Combining iRepertoire HTBI primers with Arm-PCR of CDR3 regions, the authors built TCR beta libraries. Via MiXCR, TCRdb re-called the multiplex PCR reads, giving one row per CDR3 protein. In the table there are about 460,000 distinct CDR3 sequences, approximately 23% of which are singletons. Sequences were derived from peripheral blood mononuclear cells (PBMCs), sampled when the disease was refractory, from a patient treated with antithyroid drugs. Source of these receptors: a female donor with Graves disease.

The J gene is TRBJ2-2, the V gene TRBV30; no clear D. Germline V lookup: CDR1 GTSNPN, CDR2 SVGIG (reference sequence). The CDR3 spans 15 residues. V lost 5 bases and J lost 6, with 19 bases in between. The DNA of the CDR3 is TGTGCCTGGGCCTCTTTGGGCGATGTGGCCGGGGAGCTGTTTTTT. Its protein product is CAWASLGDVAGELFF.

This clonotype came up many times. This chain connects TRBV24-1 to TRBJ1-2; D is possibly TRBD1 (5 bases). The CDR3 runs to 18 residues. Germline CDR1 KGHDR, CDR2 SFDVKD. V gave up 2 bases and J gave up 0 bases, with 18 bases separating them. CDR3: CATSDSRDSGRANYGYTF. The DNA of the CDR3 is TGTGCCACCAGTGATTCCCGGGACTCCGGGCGAGCTAACTATGGCTACACCTTC.

CDR3 nucleotides: TGTGCCAGCAGAGAACAGGGGGCCCTAGGAGCTTTCTTT. This codes for CASREQGALGAFF. The chain uses TRBV5-6 and TRBJ1-1; 9 bases are shared with TRBD1. The CDR3 has 13 residues. CDR1 is SGHDT and CDR2 is YYEEEE in the germline V gene. Losses at the gene ends were 5 bases for V and 10 bases for J; bases not matched to a gene: 9.

V and J are TRBV6-2 or TRBV6-3 and TRBJ2-5, with 7 bases that match TRBD1. Trimming cost V 6 bases and J 4 bases; bases outside gene matches: 11. CDR1 is MNHEY and CDR2 is SVGEGT in the germline V gene. CDR3 length: 15 residues. Here the CDR3 DNA reads TGTGCCAGCAGCTACACAGGGGTCGATGGAGAGACCCAGTACTTC. Amino acid sequence: CASSYTGVDGETQYF.

This clonotype occurred many times. The chain joins TRBV3-1 to TRBJ1-5, with D perhaps matching TRBD1 (6 bases). The CDR3 runs 16 residues. Germline assignment: CDR1 LGHDT and CDR2 YNNKEL (reference sequence). Deletions cut 4 bases from V and 0 bases from J, with 13 bases between. The CDR3 spells CASSPGAANSNQPQHF. The CDR3 coding sequence is TGTGCCAGCAGCCCGGGGGCAGCTAATAGCAATCAGCCCCAGCATTTT.

This clonotype was detected many times. The chain has TRBV29-1 and TRBJ1-1; TRBD1 aligns across 11 bases. With V trimmed by 6 bases and J by 6 bases, 6 bases remained unmatched. This CDR3 is 13 amino acids long. CDR1 and CDR2 (germline): SQVTM, ANQGSEA. DNA for the CDR3: TGCAGCGTGCCGAGGACAGGGGGCCCTGAAGCTTTCTTT. This codes for CSVPRTGGPEAFF. Combining the CDR3 with reference TRBV29-1 and TRBJ1-1 gives the whole variable domain SAVISQKPSRDICQRGTSLTIQCQVDSQVTMMFWYRQQPGQSLTLIATANQGSEATYESGFVIDKFPISRPNLTFSTLTVSNMSPEDSSIYLCSVPRTGGPEAFFGQGTRLTVV.

The gene calls are TRBV2 and TRBJ1-3; D unclear. The germline V gene encodes CDR1 SNHLY and CDR2 FYNNEI. This CDR3 region has 15 residues. The ends were cut back, 8 bases at V and 2 bases at J, with 16 bases in the middle. The CDR3 protein is CASLSPVLAGNTIYF. CDR3 nucleotides: TGTGCCAGCCTTTCTCCAGTGTTGGCTGGAAACACCATATATTTT. The entire variable domain, with the rest obtained from reference TRBV2 and TRBJ1-3, is as follows: EPEVTQTPSHQVTQMGQEVILRCVPISNHLYFYWYRQILGQKVEFLVSFYNNEISEKSEIFDDQFSVERPDGSNFTLKIRSTKLEDSAMYFCASLSPVLAGNTIYFGEGSWLTVV.

In its sample, this clonotype was seen many times. This rearrangement joins TRBV7-8 to TRBJ2-5; possible D gene TRBD2, 7 bases. This CDR3 has 16 amino acids. V dropped 4 bases and J dropped 2 bases, with 17 bases sitting between them. Germline lookup yields CDR1 SGHVS and CDR2 FQNEAQ. The CDR3 bases are TGTGCCAGCAGCTATAGGGGGATAGCGGGTCAAGAGACCCAGTACTTC. Its translation is CASSYRGIAGQETQYF.

The chain has TRBV6-1 and TRBJ2-7; 7 nucleotides match TRBD1. Trimming cost V 6 bases and J 5 bases; bases outside gene matches: 13. CDR1 is MNHNS, CDR2 SASEGT, per germline. The CDR3 has 15 residues. The CDR3 DNA reads TGTGCCAGCAGGGATTCCCGGGACAGATGGGACGAGCAGTACTTC. Its protein product is CASRDSRDRWDEQYF.

This clonotype appeared many times. The chain carries TRBV2 and TRBJ2-5; D possibly uses TRBD1 or TRBD2 (5 bases each). Germline assignment: CDR1 SNHLY and CDR2 FYNNEI. CDR3 size: 14 residues. Trimming took 8 bases from V and 2 from J, leaving 15 bases between them. Written as DNA, the CDR3 is TGTGCCAGCCGCCAGGGAGCGGTACAAGAGACCCAGTACTTC. Translated: CASRQGAVQETQYF.

This clonotype came up many times. The rearrangement uses TRBV19 and TRBJ1-1, with TRBD1 identical over 11 bases. Trimming at V came to 9 bases and at J to 0 bases, leaving 6 bases not matched to a gene. CDR1 and CDR2 (germline): LNHDA, SQIVND (reference sequence). The CDR3 is 15 amino acids. CDR3 in amino acids: CASSRTGGMNTEAFF. For the CDR3, the DNA is TGTGCCAGCTCTCGGACAGGGGGCATGAACACTGAAGCTTTCTTT. The variable domain in full, completed from reference TRBV19 and TRBJ1-1, reads DGGITQSPKYLFRKEGQNVTLSCEQNLNHDAMYWYRQDPGQGLRLIYYSQIVNDFQKGDIAEGYSVSREKKESFPLTVTSAQKNPTAFYLCASSRTGGMNTEAFFGQGTRLTVV.

This clonotype was detected ten times or more. The chain carries TRBV10-3 and TRBJ1-4; no clear D. CDR1 is ENHRY, CDR2 SYGVKD, per germline. V lost 0 bases and J 11 bases, leaving 16 bases between the germline ends. This CDR3 contains 15 residues. The CDR3 DNA is TGTGCCATCAGTGAGTCGAAGTCAGCCCCGGAGAAACTGTTTTTT. It translates to CAISESKSAPEKLFF.

The rearrangement uses TRBV28 and TRBJ1-3; the D is unclear. Trimming took off 10 bases at V and 0 bases at J, with 19 bases between the two ends. The CDR3 runs 16 residues. Germline lookup yields CDR1 MDHEN and CDR2 SYDVKM. The chain's CDR3 is CATNDGVRGSGNTIYF. The CDR3 coding sequence is TGTGCCACCAACGACGGGGTACGGGGCTCTGGAAACACCATATATTTT.

In its sample, this clonotype was seen a few times. This chain connects TRBV7-9 to TRBJ2-7; 7 positions agree with TRBD1. The CDR3 is 17 amino acids. After removal of 5 bases from V and 6 bases from J, the junction contained 19 bases not matched to a gene. Per germline, CDR1 SEHNR and CDR2 FQNEAQ (reference sequence). CDR3 residues: CASSGDAEGAVRGEQYF. The CDR3, as DNA: TGTGCCAGCAGCGGAGATGCTGAGGGGGCGGTTAGAGGCGAGCAGTACTTC.

The chain carries TRBV10-3 and TRBJ1-2, with D maybe TRBD1 (5 bases). The germline CDR1 and CDR2 sequences are ENHRY and SYGVKD. The CDR3 is made up of 15 amino acids. V was cut by 4 bases and J by 9 bases, with 21 bases left in between. CDR3 sequence: CAISGGRDAGNSYTF. In nucleotides, the CDR3 is TGTGCCATCAGTGGGGGTCGGGACGCCGGGAACAGCTACACCTTC.

Only a few counts were recorded for this clonotype. In nucleotides, the CDR3 is TGCAGCGCGGTAGGGACAGGAAACACCATATATTTT. Amino acid sequence: CSAVGTGNTIYF. The chain joins TRBV29-1 to TRBJ1-3; maybe TRBD1 (6 bases). Looked up from germline, CDR1 is SQVTM and CDR2 is ANQGSEA. The V gene lost 7 bases and the J gene lost 4 bases, with 11 bases spanning the gap. The CDR3 runs to 12 residues.

This clonotype was seen at least ten times. The chain uses TRBV2 and TRBJ2-2; 8 nucleotides align to TRBD1. Germline CDR1 is SNHLY and CDR2 is FYNNEI. The CDR3 is 14 amino acids. Trimming took 3 bases from V and 5 from J; bases not matched to a gene: 2. In nucleotides, the CDR3 is TGTGCCAGCAGTGAGAACAGGGGGACCGGGGAGCTGTTTTTT. It translates to CASSENRGTGELFF.

The chain couples TRBV20-1 to TRBJ2-2; a weak D match, TRBD1 (5 bases). The CDR3 loop spans 12 amino acids. Between the trimmed V and J ends, which lost 3 bases and 5 bases, there was a span of 7 bases. Per the germline V gene, CDR1 is DFQATT and CDR2 is SNEGSKA (reference sequence). CDR3 DNA: TGCAGTGCTAGGAAGGGGACCGGGGAGCTGTTTTTT. Its translation is CSARKGTGELFF.

This clonotype was observed at least ten times. The chain joins TRBV7-2 to TRBJ2-7, with 7 bases that match TRBD1. Unmatched junction bases numbered 7, after V lost 5 bases and J lost 0 bases. Germline V gene sequence: CDR1 SGHTA, CDR2 FQGNSA. The CDR3 is made up of 15 amino acids. The CDR3 is CASSQGQVRSYEQYF. CDR3 nucleotide sequence: TGTGCCAGCAGCCAAGGACAGGTTCGCTCCTACGAGCAGTACTTC.

This clonotype was seen at least ten times. This chain uses TRBV12-3 or TRBV12-4 with TRBJ2-2; no firm D call. The germline V and J ends were trimmed by 3 bases and 2 bases, with 10 bases remaining between them. The CDR3 is made up of 15 amino acids. The CDR3 DNA is TGTGCCAGCAGTTTTCTTACAACAAACACCGGGGAGCTGTTTTTT. It translates to CASSFLTTNTGELFF.

The chain recombines TRBV7-2 with TRBJ2-1, with TRBD2 matching over 10 bases. J was trimmed by 0 bases and V by 5 bases; bases with no gene match: 13. CDR3 length equals 19 residues. Germline V CDR1 and CDR2: SGHTA, FQGNSA. CDR3: CASSRRGVAGGRSYNEQFF. The CDR3 region has the DNA TGTGCCAGCAGCCGACGCGGGGTAGCGGGGGGTCGCTCCTACAATGAGCAGTTCTTC.

The chain recombines TRBV24-1 with TRBJ1-5; D unresolved. The CDR3 contains 14 residues. The germline gives CDR1 KGHDR, CDR2 SFDVKD. The V and J ends lost 3 bases and 4 bases respectively, with 9 bases between them. DNA for the CDR3: TGTGCCACCAGTGATGTAGGTTCGAATCAGCCCCAGCATTTT. Its translation: CATSDVGSNQPQHF.